This T cell receptor (beta chain) was sequenced during a study of blood T cells in healthy people across ages. Combining a sample-barcoded 5' primer with a J-beta primer mix, a second PCR ran for 7 to 11 cycles. MiXCR, run by TCRdb on the 5' RACE reads, gives a single entry per CDR3 protein. Here the sample spans more than 900,000 distinct CDR3 sequences, almost 30% being singletons. Each individual donor underwent a draw of roughly 10 milliliters of peripheral blood. The CDR3 consists of 14 residues. CDR1 MNHNY and CDR2 SVGAGI come from the germline V gene (reference sequence). V dropped 0 bases and J dropped 8; count of bases not matched to a gene: 3. These data were also reused for a study on T cells of mothers and their children.

V gene TRBV6-6 combines with J gene TRBJ1-2, with 10 nucleotides matching TRBD1. Sequenced: blood. The sequence was collected from a woman in her thirties or forties in good health. The chain's CDR3 is CASSYSRDRGGYTF. In nucleotides, the CDR3 is TGTGCCAGCAGTTACTCGCGGGACAGGGGAGGCTACACCTTC.